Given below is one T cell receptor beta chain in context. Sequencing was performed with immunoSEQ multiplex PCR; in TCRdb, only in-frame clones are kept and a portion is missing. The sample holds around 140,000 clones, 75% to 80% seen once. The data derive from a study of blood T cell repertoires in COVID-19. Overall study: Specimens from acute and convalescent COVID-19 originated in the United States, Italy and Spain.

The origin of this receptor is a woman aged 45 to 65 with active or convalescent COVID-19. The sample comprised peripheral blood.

In DNA, the CDR3 is TGCGCCAGCAGCGCTACAGGGTTAAACACTGAAGCTTTCTTT. Translation gives CASSATGLNTEAFF. The chain carries TRBV5-1 and TRBJ1-1, with D possibly being TRBD1 (6 bases). V was cut by 4 bases and J by 2 bases, with 12 bases left in between. This CDR3 is built from 14 residues. Looked up from germline, CDR1 is SGHRS and CDR2 is YFSETQ. Full variable domain (remainder filled in from reference TRBV5-1 and TRBJ1-1): KAGVTQTPRYLIKTRGQQVTLSCSPISGHRSVSWYQQTPGQGLQFLFEYFSETQRNKGNFPGRFSGRQFSNSRSEMNVSTLELGDSALYLCASSATGLNTEAFFGQGTRLTVV.